The 16 T cell receptor beta chains in this list originate from one sample, sequenced in a study of cytomegalovirus exposure and HLA in healthy donors. Both 60 Vbeta primers and 13 Jbeta primers went into the PCR. Clones were sequenced by immunoSEQ multiplex PCR, and TCRdb holds only the in-frame ones, with some missing. Seen here are about 85,000 clones, approximately 80% observed once, and the top ten hold roughly a quarter. Sequenced: PBMCs. Every receptor here comes from a woman aged 50 to 60 in good health and CMV-seropositive.

The chain uses TRBV5-4 and TRBJ2-5, with TRBD1 matching over 7 bases. The CDR3 is 15 residues long. J gave up 4 bases and V 5 bases, and 11 bases lay outside the gene matches. Germline V gene data show CDR1 as SGHNT and CDR2 as YYREEE (reference sequence). The DNA of the CDR3 is TGTGCCAGCAGTACCTTACTGACAGGGCCAGAGACCCAGTACTTC. Protein product: CASSTLLTGPETQYF.

The chain links TRBV6-5 to TRBJ2-2, with D maybe TRBD1 (6 bases). This CDR3 region has 13 residues. The germline V gene encodes CDR1 MNHEY and CDR2 SVGAGI. The V end was cut by 4 bases, the J end by 6 bases, with 9 bases between. CDR3 bases: TGTGCCAGCAGTTTGGACAGCGCCGGGGAGCTGTTTTTT. This sequence encodes CASSLDSAGELFF.

The gene calls are TRBV29-1 and TRBJ2-7, with TRBD1 matching over 8 bases. Per the germline V gene, CDR1 is SQVTM and CDR2 is ANQGSEA. V dropped 5 bases and J dropped 3; count of bases not matched to a gene: 3. This CDR3 has 12 amino acids. The CDR3 is CSVRQGIYEQYF. In nucleotides, the CDR3 is TGCAGCGTTCGACAGGGGATCTACGAGCAGTACTTC.

This clone was seen only a few times. The chain recombines TRBV7-8 with TRBJ1-2, with D unclear. Trimming took 5 bases from V and 4 from J, leaving 17 bases between them. Per the germline V gene, CDR1 is SGHVS and CDR2 is FQNEAQ. The CDR3 has 15 amino acids. The CDR3 loop is CASSPSTGFLYGYTF. Here the CDR3 DNA reads TGTGCCAGCAGCCCCTCGACGGGATTTCTCTATGGCTACACCTTC.

This chain joins TRBV4-1 and TRBJ2-3; D might be TRBD2 (6 bases). CDR1 and CDR2 from the germline V gene are MGHRA and YSYEKL. V was trimmed by 7 bases and J by 0 bases, leaving 17 bases between them. The CDR3 is 16 amino acids. The CDR3 reads CASKTSSARSTDTQYF. The CDR3 DNA follows: TGCGCCAGCAAGACTTCTAGCGCCCGCAGCACAGATACGCAGTATTTT.

This clone was detected only once. V usage is TRBV19 and J usage is TRBJ2-1, with D tentatively TRBD1 (6 bases). CDR3 size: 13 residues. Trimming removed 7 bases from V and 3 bases from J, with 10 bases in between. Germline loops: CDR1 LNHDA, CDR2 SQIVND (reference sequence). CDR3 amino acids: CASTKGGYNEQFF. The CDR3 DNA sequence: TGTGCCAGTACCAAAGGGGGCTACAATGAGCAGTTCTTC.

The genes are TRBV2 and TRBJ1-6; a weak D match, TRBD1 (6 bases). The CDR3 loop spans 16 amino acids. Deletions cut 7 bases from V and 0 bases from J, with 13 bases between. CDR1 is SNHLY and CDR2 is FYNNEI in the germline V gene. The DNA of the CDR3 is TGTGCCAGCACTAAAAGGGGGAGCTCCTATAATTCACCCCTCCACTTT. This sequence encodes CASTKRGSSYNSPLHF.

CDR3 nucleotide sequence: TGTGCCAGCAGCTTAGCCGGGAGTTCCTACAATGAGCAGTTCTTC. This encodes CASSLAGSSYNEQFF. The chain uses TRBV5-5 and TRBJ2-1; D is perhaps TRBD2 (6 bases). CDR3 length equals 15 residues. Germline assignment: CDR1 SGHKS and CDR2 YYEKEE (reference sequence). The V and J ends lost 2 bases and 1 base respectively, with 10 bases between them.

The chain couples TRBV5-1 to TRBJ1-2; TRBD1 matches at 9 bases. Germline V gives CDR1 SGHRS, CDR2 YFSETQ. J gave up 8 bases and V 4 bases, and 9 bases lay outside the gene matches. The CDR3 totals 14 residues. The CDR3 reads CASSTGQGLNGYTF. The CDR3 nucleotides read TGCGCCAGCAGCACGGGACAGGGTTTAAACGGCTACACCTTC.

Concerning this clone: A read error may produce the germline difference seen at one junction end. The V call is TRBV7-7, the J call TRBJ2-5; D possibly corresponds to TRBD2 (6 bases). The CDR3 extends over 13 amino acids. The germline V gene encodes CDR1 SSHAT and CDR2 FNYEAQ (reference sequence). CDR3 residues: CASSPGLRETQYF. The CDR3 coding sequence is TGTGCTAGCAGCCCGGGACTCCGAGAGACCCAGTACTTC.

There are a few counts of this clone. CDR3 DNA sequence: TGTGCCTGGAGTGCCACCTACGAGCAGTACTTC. Amino acids: CAWSATYEQYF. The chain uses TRBV30 and TRBJ2-7; D not resolved. Germline-derived CDR1 and CDR2 are GTSNPN and SVGIG (reference sequence). This CDR3 has 11 amino acids. V was cut by 1 base and J by 2 bases, with 3 bases left in between.

The gene calls are TRBV7-2 and TRBJ2-1, with D perhaps matching TRBD2 (6 bases). V was trimmed by 2 bases and J by 9 bases, leaving 11 bases between them. Looked up from germline, CDR1 is SGHTA and CDR2 is FQGNSA. The length of the CDR3 is 13 residues. The chain's CDR3 is CASSLWTEGEQFF. In DNA form, the CDR3 reads TGTGCCAGCAGCTTATGGACGGAGGGTGAGCAGTTCTTC.

CDR3 sequence: CASRLGQGSEKLFF. The CDR3 nucleotides are TGTGCCAGCAGACTGGGACAGGGGAGTGAAAAACTGTTTTTT. The V call is TRBV6-5, the J call TRBJ1-4; 10 positions agree with TRBD1. The germline gives CDR1 MNHEY, CDR2 SVGAGI. The CDR3 totals 14 residues. Trimming cost V 6 bases and J 7 bases; bases outside gene matches: 5.

This clone was seen only a few times. This rearrangement joins TRBV5-1 to TRBJ1-2; 7 bases line up with TRBD1. After removal of 1 base from V and 3 bases from J, the junction contained 3 bases not matched to a gene. The CDR3 totals 14 residues. From germline, CDR1 is SGHRS and CDR2 YFSETQ. The CDR3 DNA reads TGCGCCAGCAGCTTGACAGGGGAAGACTATGGCTACACCTTC. Translating it yields CASSLTGEDYGYTF.

The chain employs TRBV4-1 and TRBJ1-1, with 7 positions matching TRBD1. The CDR3 length is 13 residues. V lost 0 bases and J lost 5; bases outside the gene matches: 0. The germline gives CDR1 MGHRA, CDR2 YSYEKL. The CDR3 DNA reads TGCGCCAGCAGCCAAGACAGGGGGACTGAAGCTTTCTTT. It specifies CASSQDRGTEAFF.

The chain links TRBV18 to TRBJ2-2; D not certain. Between the trimmed V and J ends, which lost 2 bases and 0 bases, there was a span of 7 bases. The CDR3 is made up of 15 amino acids. Germline-derived CDR1 and CDR2 are KGHSH and LQKENI. CDR3 bases: TGTGCCAGCTCACCAGAGCAGGCGAACACCGGGGAGCTGTTTTTT. Encoded protein: CASSPEQANTGELFF.